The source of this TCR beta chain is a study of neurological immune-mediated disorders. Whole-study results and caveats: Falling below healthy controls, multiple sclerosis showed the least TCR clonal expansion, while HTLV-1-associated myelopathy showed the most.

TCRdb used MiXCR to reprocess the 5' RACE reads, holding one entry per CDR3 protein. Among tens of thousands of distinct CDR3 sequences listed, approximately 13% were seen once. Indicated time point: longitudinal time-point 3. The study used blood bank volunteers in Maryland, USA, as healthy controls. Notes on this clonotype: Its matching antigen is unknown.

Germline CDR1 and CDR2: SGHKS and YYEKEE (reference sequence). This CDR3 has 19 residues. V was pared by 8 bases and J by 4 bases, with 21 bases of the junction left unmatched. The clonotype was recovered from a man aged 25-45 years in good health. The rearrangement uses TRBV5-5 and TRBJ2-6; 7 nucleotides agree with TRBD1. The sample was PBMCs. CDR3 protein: CARSVTGTATYLGANVLTF. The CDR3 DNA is TGTGCCAGAAGCGTCACCGGGACAGCGACTTACTTAGGGGCCAACGTCCTGACTTTC.